This T cell receptor (beta chain) was retrieved from a study of T cell responses to AZD1222 COVID-19 vaccine. TCRdb keeps only in-frame clones here, not all; method: immunoSEQ multiplex PCR. The table has 130,000 or so clones, approximately 90% seen once; the top ten hold less than 2%. Germline V lookup: CDR1 SEHNR, CDR2 FQNEAQ (reference sequence). Trimming cost V 6 bases and J 5 bases; bases outside gene matches: 9. CDR3 length: 15 amino acids. Sequenced here: peripheral blood, sampled on day 0 of AZD1222 vaccination. This receptor was obtained from an adult in good health. This chain uses TRBV7-9 with TRBJ2-5; 10 nucleotides agree with TRBD1. The CDR3 sequence is CASSEATGGAETQYF. The CDR3 DNA follows: TGTGCCAGCAGTGAAGCGACAGGGGGCGCGGAGACCCAGTACTTC.